Presented here are 6 T cell receptor beta chains from one specimen sequenced in a study of cytomegalovirus exposure and HLA in healthy donors. PCR employed 60 Vbeta and 13 Jbeta primers. Sequencing used immunoSEQ multiplex PCR; TCRdb keeps in-frame clones, though not all of them. The repertoire has 150,000 or so clones, about 74% of them found once; the top ten carry 10% to 15%. Sequenced material: PBMCs. These TCRs come from a man aged 35-49 years in good health and CMV-seropositive.

The chain links TRBV5-1 to TRBJ2-7; 9 bases align to TRBD2. There are 14 residues in the CDR3. V dropped 7 bases and J dropped 4; count of bases not matched to a gene: 9. The germline gives CDR1 SGHRS, CDR2 YFSETQ. Written as DNA, the CDR3 is TGCGCCAGCGGGCAGGCAGCGGGAGGTTACGAGCAGTACTTC. It specifies CASGQAAGGYEQYF. Supplemented by reference TRBV5-1 and TRBJ2-7, the full variable domain reads KAGVTQTPRYLIKTRGQQVTLSCSPISGHRSVSWYQQTPGQGLQFLFEYFSETQRNKGNFPGRFSGRQFSNSRSEMNVSTLELGDSALYLCASGQAAGGYEQYFGPGTRLTVT.

This chain joins TRBV7-2 and TRBJ2-5; TRBD2 matches 16 bases. The CDR3 contains 16 residues. Per the germline V gene, CDR1 is SGHTA and CDR2 is FQGNSA. The ends lost 3 bases at V and 5 bases at J; junction bases unmatched: 3. The CDR3 spells CASSLGTSGRGETQYF. CDR3 DNA sequence: TGTGCCAGCAGCTTGGGGACTAGCGGGAGGGGGGAGACCCAGTACTTC.

This clone was recorded only once. This chain joins TRBV19 and TRBJ2-5, with TRBD1 identical over 12 bases. The CDR3 sequence is 14 residues long. V gave up 9 bases and J gave up 6 bases; unmatched junction bases: 8. Germline loops: CDR1 LNHDA, CDR2 SQIVND (reference sequence). CDR3 loop: CASTGTGGWKTQYF. CDR3 sequence (DNA): TGTGCCAGCACCGGGACAGGGGGCTGGAAGACCCAGTACTTC.

The genes are TRBV13 and TRBJ2-3; D is unresolved. V was clipped by 0 bases and J by 6 bases, with 4 bases between them. Germline V gives CDR1 PRHDT, CDR2 FYEKMQ (reference sequence). The CDR3 is 12 amino acids. The CDR3 spells CASSLGFDTQYF. CDR3 DNA sequence: TGTGCCAGCAGCTTAGGCTTTGATACGCAGTATTTT.

The V call is TRBV27, the J call TRBJ2-1; the match to TRBD2 covers 12 bases. This CDR3 contains 15 residues. V gave up 7 bases and J gave up 6 bases; unmatched junction bases: 7. Germline assignment: CDR1 MNHEY and CDR2 SMNVEV (reference sequence). As DNA, the CDR3 is TGTGCCAGCACCCCGACTAGCGGGAGCGTCAATGAGCAGTTCTTC. Translating gives CASTPTSGSVNEQFF.

The chain links TRBV5-1 to TRBJ2-1; weak D call: TRBD2 (5 bases). The CDR3 totals 16 residues. V lost 3 bases and J 0 bases, leaving 13 bases between the germline ends. CDR1 SGHRS and CDR2 YFSETQ come from the germline V gene. CDR3 sequence reads: CASSSPGLSSYNEQFF. The CDR3 coding sequence is TGCGCCAGCAGCTCCCCCGGACTCAGCTCCTACAATGAGCAGTTCTTC.